This T cell receptor (beta chain) was retrieved from a study of OX40 agonist ivuxolimab in advanced cancers. Study outcomes and limitations: Dose levels from 0.1 to 3.0 mg/kg saw CD4+ and CD8+ blood T cells expand clonally by week 6.

Note on this clone: The antigen is undetermined.

The data were produced by immunoSEQ multiplex PCR, yet TCRdb's version contains in-frame clones alone and is incomplete. The repertoire consists of approximately 60,000 clones, with roughly 80% occurring once and the leading ten covering approximately 2.2%. Collection of blood occurred at baseline, at cycle 4 day 1, and at cycle 7 day 1. This CDR3 contains 15 residues. Germline CDR1 reads MRHNA; CDR2 reads SNTAGT. Trimming removed 8 bases from V and 8 bases from J, with 21 bases in between. The source is an adult with an advanced solid tumor such as melanoma, head and neck, liver or kidney cancer. This rearrangement joins TRBV6-4 to TRBJ1-4; D may be TRBD1 (5 bases). The specimen comprised CD4+ or CD8+ T cells sorted from blood, sampled in a trial of the OX40 agonist ivuxolimab. CDR3 DNA: TGTGCCAGCCTACTCCACGGGGCGGCGAGGGAAAAACTGTTTTTT. Amino acid sequence: CASLLHGAAREKLFF.